Given below is one TCR beta chain in context. Trimming took 5 bases from V and 9 from J; bases not matched to a gene: 11. This CDR3 is built from 15 residues. The germline gives CDR1 WNHNN, CDR2 SYGVQD (reference sequence). This specimen belongs to a study of T cell changes during pregnancy in multiple sclerosis. The table came from immunoSEQ multiplex PCR; TCRdb's copy has only in-frame clones and leaves some out. The sample records some 60,000 clones, roughly 87% being singletons. This rearrangement joins TRBV10-1 to TRBJ2-1; the match to TRBD2 covers 9 bases. Source: peripheral blood, taken in the third trimester of pregnancy. The sequence came from a female donor in good health, enrolled as a control in a pregnancy study. The CDR3 sequence is CASSPLGRGGSEQFF. As DNA, the CDR3 is TGCGCCAGCAGTCCCTTGGGGCGGGGGGGCAGTGAGCAGTTCTTC.